This T cell receptor (beta chain) was captured in a study of CD8+CD57+ T cells in acquired aplastic anemia. Across the study: Sorted CD4+ and CD8+ cells gave an average of around 3.1 ug of DNA. Findings and caveats of the study: In common between the patients and the controls were some 28 CD8+ CDR3 sequences.

Genomic DNA templated the TCR beta VDJ and CDR3 profiling. TCRdb independently ran MiXCR on the reads; one entry per CDR3 protein. The sample consists of approximately 150,000 distinct CDR3 sequences, more than 45% of them appearing once. A note on this clonotype: No antigen is known for it.

Germline CDR1 and CDR2: KGHDR and SFDVKD. Deletions cut 4 bases from V and 0 bases from J, with 8 bases between. The CDR3 runs 14 residues. An expansion of CD8+CD57+ cells by flow cytometry had been shown in patients chosen for sequencing. None of the patients had been given any therapy when their blood was sampled. Sequenced sample: sorted CD4+, CD8+, or CD8+CD57+ T cells (not recorded which) from PBMCs. The chain carries TRBV24-1 and TRBJ1-2, with a possible D match to TRBD1 (5 bases). The source is a human donor with aplastic anemia. The CDR3 loop reads CATSDGGSNYGYTF. As DNA, the CDR3 is TGTGCCACCAGTGACGGGGGATCTAACTATGGCTACACCTTC.